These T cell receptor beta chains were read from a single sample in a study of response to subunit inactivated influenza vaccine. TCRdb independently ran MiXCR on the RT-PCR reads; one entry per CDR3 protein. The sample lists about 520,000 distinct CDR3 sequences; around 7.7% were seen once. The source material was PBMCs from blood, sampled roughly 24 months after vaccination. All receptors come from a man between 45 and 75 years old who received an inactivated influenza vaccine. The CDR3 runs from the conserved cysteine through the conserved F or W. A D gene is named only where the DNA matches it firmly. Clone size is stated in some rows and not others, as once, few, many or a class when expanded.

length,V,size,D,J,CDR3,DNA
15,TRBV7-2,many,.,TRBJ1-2,CASSLTPPAAGGYTF,TGTGCCAGCAGCTTAACCCCTCCGGCCGCAGGGGGCTACACCTTC
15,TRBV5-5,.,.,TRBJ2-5,CASGPALYREETQYF,TGTGCCAGCGGCCCCGCGCTCTACAGGGAAGAGACCCAGTACTTC
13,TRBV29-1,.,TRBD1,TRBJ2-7,CSVARQGVYEQYF,TGCAGCGTTGCCCGACAGGGGGTATACGAGCAGTACTTC
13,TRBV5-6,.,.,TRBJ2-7,CASGPRFLYEQYF,TGTGCCAGCGGCCCCAGGTTCCTCTACGAGCAGTACTTC
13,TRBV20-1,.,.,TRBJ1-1,CSAAEGVNTEAFF,TGCAGTGCCGCGGAAGGGGTGAACACTGAAGCTTTCTTT
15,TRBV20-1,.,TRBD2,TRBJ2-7,CSARDFREGSYEQYF,TGCAGTGCTAGAGATTTCCGGGAGGGCTCCTACGAGCAGTACTTC
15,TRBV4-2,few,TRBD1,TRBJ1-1,CASSQEWDSYAEAFF,TGTGCCAGCAGCCAAGAGTGGGACAGCTACGCTGAAGCTTTCTTT
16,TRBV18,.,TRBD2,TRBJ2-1,CASSPFTSGSYNEQFF,TGTGCCAGCTCACCGTTTACTAGCGGGAGTTACAATGAGCAGTTCTTC
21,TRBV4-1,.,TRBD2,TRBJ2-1,CASSPLSLAGPRGSSYNEQFF,TGCGCCAGCAGCCCACTATCTTTAGCGGGTCCCCGGGGGAGCTCCTACAATGAGCAGTTCTTC
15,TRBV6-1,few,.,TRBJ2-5,CASTSGTTAGETQYF,TGTGCCAGCACCTCCGGGACCACCGCCGGAGAGACCCAGTACTTC
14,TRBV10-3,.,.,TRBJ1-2,CAISESPRDYGYTF,TGTGCCATCAGTGAGTCCCCAAGGGACTATGGCTACACCTTC
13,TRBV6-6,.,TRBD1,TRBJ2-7,CASTDRDSYEQYF,TGTGCCAGCACCGACAGGGACTCCTACGAGCAGTACTTC
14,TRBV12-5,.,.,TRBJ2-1,CASGLGLLANEQFF,TGTGCTAGTGGTTTAGGCCTATTGGCCAATGAGCAGTTCTTC
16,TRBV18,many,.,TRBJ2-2,CASSRQQGRNTGELFF,TGTGCCAGCTCACGACAGCAGGGGCGCAACACCGGGGAGCTGTTTTTT
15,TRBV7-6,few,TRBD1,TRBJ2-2,CASSLESRTGGELFF,TGTGCCAGCAGCTTAGAATCCAGGACAGGCGGGGAGCTGTTTTTT
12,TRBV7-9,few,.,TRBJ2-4,CATGGDRQIQYF,TGTGCTACGGGAGGGGACAGACAGATTCAGTACTTC
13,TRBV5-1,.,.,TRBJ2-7,CASSFDPTYEQYF,TGCGCCAGCAGCTTTGACCCTACCTACGAGCAGTACTTC
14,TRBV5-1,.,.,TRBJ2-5,CASSLEAARETQYF,TGCGCCAGCAGCTTGGAAGCGGCCCGTGAGACCCAGTACTTC
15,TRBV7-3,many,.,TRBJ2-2,CASSLKFSASGELFF,TGTGCCAGCAGCTTAAAATTTTCGGCCTCCGGGGAGCTGTTTTTT
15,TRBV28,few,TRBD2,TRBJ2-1,CASSRLAVSYNEQFF,TGTGCCAGCAGTCGACTAGCGGTCTCCTACAATGAGCAGTTCTTC
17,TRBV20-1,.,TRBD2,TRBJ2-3,CSAPTGRAGGSTDTQYF,TGCAGTGCTCCGACCGGGCGAGCGGGGGGGAGCACAGATACGCAGTATTTT
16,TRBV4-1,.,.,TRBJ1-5,CASSQVAEYSNQPQHF,TGCGCCAGCAGCCAAGTCGCGGAATATAGCAATCAGCCCCAGCATTTT
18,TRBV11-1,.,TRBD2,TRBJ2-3,CASSSKVRLAGVQGTQYF,TGTGCCAGCAGCTCAAAGGTTCGACTAGCGGGGGTTCAGGGTACGCAGTATTTT
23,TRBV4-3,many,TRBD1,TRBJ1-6,CASSQDRRQGVPRGSSYNSPLHF,TGCGCCAGCAGCCAAGATAGGAGACAGGGGGTGCCGAGAGGGAGCTCCTATAATTCACCCCTCCACTTT
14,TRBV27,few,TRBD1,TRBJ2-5,CASSRGQTEETQYF,TGTGCCAGCAGTAGGGGACAGACGGAAGAGACCCAGTACTTC
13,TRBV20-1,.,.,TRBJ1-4,CSARRLRGEKLFF,TGCAGTGCTAGAAGGCTTAGGGGGGAAAAACTGTTTTTT
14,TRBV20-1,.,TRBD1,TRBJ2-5,CSATRRGLQETQYF,TGCAGTGCTACCCGCAGGGGGCTGCAAGAGACCCAGTACTTC
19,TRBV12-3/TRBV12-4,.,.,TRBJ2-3,CASTRSYELVPGVTDTQYF,TGTGCCAGCACCCGCTCTTATGAGCTGGTCCCGGGAGTGACAGATACGCAGTATTTT
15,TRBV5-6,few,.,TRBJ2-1,CASSSPSRGGNEQFF,TGTGCCAGCAGCTCTCCGAGCAGGGGGGGCAATGAGCAGTTCTTC
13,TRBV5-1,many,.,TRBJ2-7,CASSTYPSYEQYF,TGCGCCAGCAGCACCTACCCCTCCTACGAGCAGTACTTC
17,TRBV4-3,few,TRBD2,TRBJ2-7,CASSQDSGREVSYEQYF,TGCGCCAGCAGCCAAGATTCGGGGCGGGAGGTCTCCTACGAGCAGTACTTC
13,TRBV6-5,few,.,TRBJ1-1,CASSFGASMEAFF,TGTGCCAGCAGTTTTGGGGCCAGCATGGAAGCTTTCTTT
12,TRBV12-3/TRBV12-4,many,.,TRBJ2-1,CASRYDEGEQFF,TGTGCCAGCAGATATGACGAGGGTGAGCAGTTCTTC
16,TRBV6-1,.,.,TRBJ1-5,CASSESGLRGNQPQHF,TGTGCCAGCAGTGAGTCGGGACTTCGGGGCAATCAGCCCCAGCATTTT
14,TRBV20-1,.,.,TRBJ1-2,CSAREGLTNYGYTF,TGCAGTGCTAGAGAAGGGCTAACTAACTATGGCTACACCTTC
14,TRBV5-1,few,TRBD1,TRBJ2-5,CASSYRTGRETQYF,TGCGCCAGCAGCTATAGGACAGGGAGAGAGACCCAGTACTTC
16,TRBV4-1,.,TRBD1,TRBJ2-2,CASSIRQGAGAGELFF,TGCGCCAGCAGCATACGACAGGGGGCAGGAGCCGGGGAGCTGTTTTTT
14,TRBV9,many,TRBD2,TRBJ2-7,CASSVAAGGLEQYF,TGTGCCAGCAGCGTAGCAGCGGGAGGGCTAGAGCAGTACTTC
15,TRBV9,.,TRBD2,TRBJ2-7,CASSVAGGSGYEQYF,TGTGCCAGCAGCGTAGCGGGCGGGAGTGGCTACGAGCAGTACTTC